This paragraph covers one TCR beta chain sequence. Antigen unknown. MiXCR was run by TCRdb on the reads, yielding one entry per CDR3 protein. The sample has 450,000 to 650,000 distinct CDR3 sequences, just under 40% seen once. This sample was included in a study of T cell repertoires in cytomegalovirus infection. The CDR3 consists of 14 residues. Per the germline V gene, CDR1 is WSHSY and CDR2 is SAAADI. The V gene end was trimmed by 4 bases and the J gene end by 9 bases; junction bases not matched to a gene: 5. The sample here was cultured PBMCs, taken from culture after CMV antigen stimulation. The gene calls are TRBV10-2 and TRBJ2-1; 11 nucleotides line up with TRBD2. The sequence came from a human donor in good health (CMV status not recorded). Some clones in this sample may be carry-over from other donors' samples. The CDR3 protein is CASSASGRLGEQFF. In DNA form, the CDR3 reads TGCGCCAGCAGTGCTAGCGGGAGGTTAGGTGAGCAGTTCTTC.